This T cell receptor beta chain appears in the sequencing data of a study of blood T cell repertoires in COVID-19 (dated by TCRdb to 2020 to 2022). For context, the study as a whole: Collaborator samples came from the United States, Italy and Spain and covered acute and convalescent phases of COVID-19. The material from the prospective study consisted of cDNA or gDNA derived from T cells, B-cell-depleted T cells, or PBMCs. Deeply sampled blood TCRbeta repertoires from subjects exposed to, actively infected with, or recovered from COVID-19 were included in the dataset. The repertoires were made available in a free public database intended to serve as a resource for research on the immune response to SARS-CoV-2. The samples were drawn from two sources: the first 160 participants of the ongoing ImmuneRACE study, and 1,200 or so subjects contributed by 6 global collaborators. Sample metadata almost always included a de-identified subject ID, COVID-19 status, age in years and sex. Where HLA class I and class II types were available, the types were taken from metadata supplied by the sample provider, not from assay-based typing. Study-wide conclusions, independent of this receptor: The quantity of clinical and demographic metadata differed by source and by participant and was supplied without curation.

TCRbeta CDR3 regions were amplified from genomic DNA by means of the immunoSEQ Assay, a bias-controlled multiplex PCR. The authors' analysis ran thus. Nucleated cell counts per sample were estimated from amplification of reference gene primers within the assay. To quantify the absolute abundance of each unique TCRbeta CDR3 rearrangement, sequence reads were collapsed and filtered. For each sample, productive Simpson clonality was calculated as the square root of Simpson's diversity index over productive rearrangements. In TCRdb, the immuneACCESS table is reduced to in-frame sequences with V and J assigned. These tables do not hold every clone; where another copy was compared, an unresolved V gene accounts for under half, and the others remain unexplained. V and J calls plus clone size are reproduced from that table; the DNA served to infer D and trimming. Within this sample are 300,000 or so clones, with more than 85% of them counted one time only. The ten biggest clones cover 1% of the sample.

In the prospective study, participants were roughly 18 to 95 years old, resided in under 30 geographic areas of the United States, and were enrolled through a virtual design. Cohort assignment in the prospective study relied on participant-reported clinical history from a screening survey and a study questionnaire. Recovered participants in ImmuneRACE Cohort 3 were defined as having two consecutive negative NP/OP PCR tests, clearance from a healthcare professional, or resolution of symptoms. In the prospective study, mobile phlebotomists collected whole blood, serum and a nasopharyngeal or oropharyngeal swab from each participant. Participants in the prospective study had the option to provide additional blood draws and questionnaires over a 2-month period. Before DNA extraction, blood samples from the prospective study were shipped at room temperature or frozen. In its sample, this clone was seen a few times. Its antigen has not been determined. One base away there is no much larger clone; base qualities are not given.

The junction carries 14 bases between V and J, which are trimmed by 1 base and 0 bases respectively. CDR1 and CDR2, per the germline V gene, are SGHDT and YYEEEE. Including cysteine and phenylalanine, the CDR3 has 17 amino acids. Only the CDR3 DNA stays, 51 bases, in frame from base 1. The sample comprised PBMCs or T cells enriched from blood (not recorded which). Recombination joined TRBV5-6 with TRBJ1-3, with a tentative D gene TRBD1 over 5 matching bases. The receptor's source is a woman between 25 and 40 years old who had recovered from COVID-19. The CDR3 reads CASSLPLQESSGNTIYF. The nucleotide sequence reads as follows: TGTGCCAGCAGCTTGCCCCTACAGGAGAGCTCTGGAAACACCATATATTTT.